A single sample is the source of the 13 T cell receptor beta chains below, sequenced in a study of blood T cell repertoires in COVID-19. Some clones are missing from TCRdb's copy, which holds only in-frame ones; the method was immunoSEQ multiplex PCR. The data show over 150,000 clones, 70% to 90% seen once. The specimen was peripheral blood. These receptors were obtained from a man in his 60s with COVID-19, enrolled during active disease.

This chain uses TRBV4-3 with TRBJ2-3; possible D gene TRBD1, 5 bases. CDR3 size: 15 residues. Trimming left V 0 bases short and J 1 base short, with 8 bases between. The germline gives CDR1 LGHNA, CDR2 YSLEER. The CDR3 bases are TGCGCCAGCAGCCAAGACAGGGCGGGCACAGATACGCAGTATTTT. Translation: CASSQDRAGTDTQYF.

This chain uses TRBV9 with TRBJ2-3, with 7 bases fitting TRBD1. This CDR3 contains 15 residues. Germline V gene sequence: CDR1 SGDLS, CDR2 YYNGEE. Trimming took 2 bases from V and 6 from J; bases not matched to a gene: 9. The DNA of the CDR3 is TGTGCCAGCAGCGTGGGTCAACAGGGGACGGATACGCAGTATTTT. This gives the protein CASSVGQQGTDTQYF.

The CDR3 bases are TGTGCCAGCAGCGTAGACGGGGGTCGGAGCTCCTACAATGAGCAGTTCTTC. This sequence encodes CASSVDGGRSSYNEQFF. This chain connects TRBV9 to TRBJ2-1, with TRBD2 as a possible D gene (6 bases). The CDR3 length is 17 residues. Germline CDR1 reads SGDLS; CDR2 reads YYNGEE. The V end was cut by 0 bases, the J end by 0 bases, with 13 bases between. The entire variable domain, with the rest obtained from reference TRBV9 and TRBJ2-1, is as follows: DSGVTQTPKHLITATGQRVTLRCSPRSGDLSVYWYQQSLDQGLQFLIQYYNGEERAKGNILERFSAQQFPDLHSELNLSSLELGDSALYFCASSVDGGRSSYNEQFFGPGTRLTVL.

V usage is TRBV5-1 and J usage is TRBJ2-5; D gene unclear. The CDR3 spans 12 residues. V lost 4 bases to trimming and J lost 1 base, with 5 bases between them. Germline-derived CDR1 and CDR2 are SGHRS and YFSETQ. The CDR3 nucleotides are TGCGCCAGCAGCCCCTCCCAAGAGACCCAGTACTTC. The encoded protein is CASSPSQETQYF.

The chain uses TRBV15 and TRBJ1-1, with 7 bases fitting TRBD1. This CDR3 has 13 amino acids. V lost 3 bases to trimming and J lost 11 bases; unmatched junction nucleotides: 9. Germline V lookup: CDR1 LNHNV, CDR2 YYDKDF (reference sequence). DNA for the CDR3: TGTGCCACCAGCAGCGACTTAGACAGGGAGGCTTTCTTT. This translates into CATSSDLDREAFF.

The V gene is TRBV27, the J gene TRBJ1-3; D is ambiguous. V lost 2 bases and J 3 bases, leaving 14 bases between the germline ends. Germline V lookup: CDR1 MNHEY, CDR2 SMNVEV (reference sequence). This CDR3 has 16 residues. Here the CDR3 reads CASSLRGPEVGNTIYF. In DNA form, the CDR3 reads TGTGCCAGCAGTTTACGAGGGCCCGAGGTTGGAAACACCATATATTTT.

The V and J genes are TRBV7-2 and TRBJ2-7; unclear D gene. CDR1 is SGHTA and CDR2 is FQGNSA in the germline V gene. The CDR3 covers 13 residues. The ends were cut back, 5 bases at V and 3 bases at J, with 11 bases in the middle. Written as DNA, the CDR3 is TGTGCCAGCAGCGACACCAACCTCTACGAGCAGTACTTC. As protein: CASSDTNLYEQYF.

The gene calls are TRBV6-2 or TRBV6-3 and TRBJ1-5, with D possibly TRBD1 on 6 matching bases. V lost 4 bases and J lost 4, with 14 bases in between. This CDR3 spans 15 amino acids. In germline, CDR1 is MNHEY, CDR2 SVGEGT. The CDR3 loop reads CASSSANRENQPQHF. DNA for the CDR3: TGTGCCAGCAGTTCCGCGAACAGGGAGAATCAGCCCCAGCATTTT.

This clone has only one observation. V usage is TRBV7-9 and J usage is TRBJ2-5, with TRBD1 identical over 11 bases. The CDR3 totals 15 residues. CDR1 is SEHNR and CDR2 is FQNEAQ in the germline V gene (reference sequence). Unmatched junction bases numbered 7, after V lost 5 bases and J lost 5 bases. The DNA of the CDR3 is TGTGCCAGCAGCCCCTGGACAGGGGGCACGGAGACCCAGTACTTC. This gives the protein CASSPWTGGTETQYF.

J is TRBJ1-5 and V is TRBV5-6; D gene ambiguous. The ends were cut back, 4 bases at V and 1 base at J, with 12 bases in the middle. Germline V gene data show CDR1 as SGHDT and CDR2 as YYEEEE. The CDR3 contains 15 residues. The CDR3 region is CASSPSGFSNQPQHF. The CDR3 DNA reads as TGTGCCAGCAGCCCATCGGGGTTCAGCAATCAGCCCCAGCATTTT.

The chain combines TRBV6-5 with TRBJ2-2, with a tentative D call TRBD1 (5 bases). Germline loops: CDR1 MNHEY, CDR2 SVGAGI. The germline V and J ends were trimmed by 6 bases and 5 bases, with 7 bases remaining between them. The CDR3 covers 12 residues. The CDR3 DNA reads TGTGCCAGCAGAACAGGAACCGGGGAGCTGTTTTTT. Amino acids: CASRTGTGELFF.

The chain couples TRBV24-1 to TRBJ1-5; maybe TRBD1 (6 bases). The CDR3 spans 18 residues. Germline loops: CDR1 KGHDR, CDR2 SFDVKD. Trimming stripped 4 bases from V and 1 base from J, with 19 bases between. CDR3 sequence (DNA): TGTGCCACCAGTGACCGTTACAGGGTCGGGGAGAGCAATCAGCCCCAGCATTTT. Translation gives CATSDRYRVGESNQPQHF.

The rearrangement joins TRBV5-4 to TRBJ1-3, with 7 bases identical to TRBD1. Germline V gene sequence: CDR1 SGHNT, CDR2 YYREEE (reference sequence). CDR3 length: 13 residues. Germline trimming cut 4 bases from V and 7 bases from J; bases unmatched to any gene: 5. The CDR3 DNA follows: TGTGCCAGCAGCATCGACAGGGCCAACACCATATATTTT. Its translation is CASSIDRANTIYF.